This T cell receptor beta chain was obtained from a study of PD-L1 blockade in urothelial cancer (dated by TCRdb to the late 2010s). A note on the overall study: All patients started therapy in the mid-2010s and received atezolizumab 1,200 mg intravenously every 3 weeks. About 90% of the 29 patients were males with bladder-origin urothelial cancer, and about 65% of the roughly 30 reported a prior smoking history. Patients had an ECOG performance status of 0 or 1 and had received between 0 and 3 prior chemotherapy regimens. Blood samples were analyzed 3 weeks after the start of treatment (second dose) and 6 weeks after the start of treatment. Blood samples gave a median of roughly 150,000 T cells and approximately 80,000 unique TCRs, with a median clonality of around 0.08. An exploratory multi-omic analysis was conducted of the somatic, immune and clinical correlates of response to PD-L1 blockade with atezolizumab in urothelial cancer. Pretreatment tumor samples and matched peripheral blood, collected serially before and after atezolizumab treatment, underwent TCR sequencing. Progression-free survival longer than 6 months counted as durable clinical benefit, and TCR features were additionally tested against both progression-free and overall survival. In the same patients, pretreatment tumors underwent whole exome sequencing and RNA sequencing in addition to TCR sequencing. Some ten patients reached durable clinical benefit, while about 19 patients did not. Pretreatment blood TCR-seq was available for about 27 patients, at least one posttreatment blood collection was obtained for 25 or so patients, and tumor TCR-seq was available for 25 or so patients.

On this clone itself: Which antigen it targets is not known. No much larger clone exists at a distance of one base, and base qualities are not known.

Each PCR received spiked-in synthetic TCR analog templates so that absolute template abundance could be estimated from read counts. The immunoSEQ assay was used to amplify TCRbeta CDR3 regions from genomic DNA with bias-controlled V and J gene primers. Sequencing of rearranged TCRbeta segments was performed at approximately 20X coverage. The published analysis was carried out like this. Sequencing errors were corrected by clustering, and CDR3s were annotated against IMGT so that V, D and J genes could be assigned. Downstream analyses used only productive TCRbeta rearrangements and left out out-of-frame or stop-codon sequences. To compute clonality, Shannon entropy was normalized by the log of the number of unique productive sequences and then subtracted from one. Clones differing between time points or between blood and tumor were identified using Fisher's exact test with Benjamini-Hochberg correction, with an adjusted p below 0.01 applied as the threshold. TCRdb took this table from immuneACCESS and kept in-frame rearrangements with V and J called. Such tables lack part of the clones; where checked against another copy, unresolved V genes explain under half of the gap, and the rest is unexplained. V, J and clone size reflect that table, while D and trimming were determined from the DNA. The sample table contains about 51,000 clones; only one count was recorded for just over 85% of them. Approximately 21% of the sample lies in the top ten.

Reading the germline V gene (reference sequence) gives CDR1 LNHDA and CDR2 SQIVND. From cysteine to phenylalanine, the CDR3 is 18 amino acids long. Here the CDR3 DNA is all that survives: 54 bases in frame from base 1. The germline V and J ends show losses of 7 bases and 2 bases respectively, and no gene match explains 14 bases of the junction. Overall study outcomes, separate from this receptor: At 3 weeks after the start of treatment, tumor-associated TCR clones in peripheral blood had expanded more in patients with durable benefit (n ≈ 23, p = 0.022). A pretreatment peripheral blood TCR clonality below the median was linked to improved progression-free and overall survival. Because the sample size was small (n ≈ 30) and many exploratory analyses were performed, the results are intended to be hypothesis-generating.

The time point label corresponds to: pretreatment peripheral blood. A total of approximately 27 patients with locally advanced or metastatic urothelial carcinoma, treated at Memorial Sloan Kettering on a trial protocol, made up the cohort. Peripheral blood mononuclear cells were collected pretreatment and during treatment, with between 1 and 8 total time points obtained per patient. The Qiagen DNeasy Blood extraction kit was used to purify genomic DNA from total PBMCs and tumor samples. PBMCs were collected pretreatment and during treatment, and were isolated and stored as previously described. Source: PBMCs, taken around atezolizumab (anti-PD-L1) treatment. The chain employs TRBV19 and TRBJ1-5; a stretch of 10 junction bases matches TRBD1. This clonotype was sampled from a man in his 60s with urothelial cancer. The CDR3 corresponds to CASNNPNSGTGGNQPQHF. Read as DNA, the sequence is TGTGCCAGTAATAACCCTAATAGTGGGACAGGGGGCAATCAGCCCCAGCATTTT.